The 10 T cell receptor beta chains listed next were all sequenced from one sample in a study of monozygotic twins with cystic fibrosis. Sequencing used immunoSEQ multiplex PCR; TCRdb keeps in-frame clones, though not all of them. This sample has 25,000 to 40,000 clones, with approximately 97% found just once. Material: blood. All receptors derive from a girl aged 2-10 years with cystic fibrosis.

The V gene is TRBV7-9, the J gene TRBJ1-1; possibly TRBD1 for D (5 bases). V dropped 3 bases and J dropped 6 bases, with 17 bases sitting between them. Looked up from germline, CDR1 is SEHNR and CDR2 is FQNEAQ (reference sequence). CDR3 length: 15 residues. The CDR3 spells CASSLGSQGTSEAFF. For the CDR3, the DNA is TGTGCCAGCAGCTTGGGCTCCCAGGGTACCTCTGAAGCTTTCTTT.

CDR3 coding DNA: TGTGCCAGTAGAAAGGCCGGGACAGGGGGCGATCCCCAGCATTTT. It yields the protein CASRKAGTGGDPQHF. This chain uses TRBV19 with TRBJ1-5; 12 nucleotides agree with TRBD1. CDR3 length: 15 amino acids. Germline V lookup: CDR1 LNHDA, CDR2 SQIVND (reference sequence). The V and J ends lost 6 bases and 10 bases, in that order; junction bases with no gene match: 10.

The chain is built from TRBV4-1 and TRBJ2-2, with D unresolved. Trimming took off 5 bases at V and 1 base at J, with 11 bases between the two ends. The V gene's germline CDR1 is MGHRA and CDR2 YSYEKL. This CDR3 is built from 15 residues. This chain's CDR3 is CASSSWDKNTGELFF. CDR3 DNA: TGCGCCAGCAGCAGTTGGGATAAGAACACCGGGGAGCTGTTTTTT.

This CDR3 is CASSLGRNSYEQYF. The CDR3 nucleotides read TGTGCCAGCAGCCTGGGACGGAACTCCTACGAGCAGTACTTC. This chain joins TRBV5-5 and TRBJ2-7; D is possibly TRBD1 or TRBD2 (5 bases each). The CDR3 spans 14 residues. Germline assignment: CDR1 SGHKS and CDR2 YYEKEE (reference sequence). The V end was cut by 4 bases, the J end by 0 bases, with 11 bases between. Variable domain in full (rest from reference TRBV5-5 and TRBJ2-7): DAGVTQSPTHLIKTRGQQVTLRCSPISGHKSVSWYQQVLGQGPQFIFQYYEKEERGRGNFPDRFSARQFPNYSSELNVNALLLGDSALYLCASSLGRNSYEQYFGPGTRLTVT.

The chain employs TRBV18 and TRBJ2-7; TRBD1 aligns across 8 bases. The trim removed 2 bases at V and 1 base at J, leaving 7 bases unmatched. The CDR3 is 16 residues long. Germline values: CDR1 KGHSH, CDR2 LQKENI. The CDR3: CASSPVPGQGSYEQYF. The CDR3 bases are TGTGCCAGCTCACCAGTTCCAGGACAGGGATCCTACGAGCAGTACTTC. Together with reference TRBV18 and TRBJ2-7, the CDR3 gives the full variable domain: NAGVMQNPRHLVRRRGQEARLRCSPMKGHSHVYWYRQLPEEGLKFMVYLQKENIIDESGMPKERFSAEFPKEGPSILRIQQVVRGDSAAYFCASSPVPGQGSYEQYFGPGTRLTVT.

The chain combines TRBV7-8 with TRBJ1-3; the match to TRBD1 covers 8 bases. V was pared by 5 bases and J by 4 bases, with 7 bases of the junction left unmatched. This CDR3 comprises 15 residues. Germline V lookup: CDR1 SGHVS, CDR2 FQNEAQ. The CDR3 DNA is TGTGCCAGCAGCCCAAGGACAGGGTTGGGAAACACCATATATTTT. Translating gives CASSPRTGLGNTIYF.

This chain connects TRBV6-6 to TRBJ1-2; perhaps TRBD1 as D (5 bases). V shed 2 bases and J shed 4 bases, with 14 bases lying between them. There are 15 residues in the CDR3. Germline loops: CDR1 MNHNY, CDR2 SVGAGI (reference sequence). The CDR3 spells CASSYMQGPSYGYTF. The DNA for the CDR3 is TGTGCCAGCAGTTACATGCAGGGTCCGAGCTATGGCTACACCTTC.

This rearrangement joins TRBV19 to TRBJ1-5; D is perhaps TRBD1 (6 bases). The CDR3 has 14 residues. The ends were cut back, 8 bases at V and 6 bases at J, with 17 bases in the middle. Germline V gives CDR1 LNHDA, CDR2 SQIVND (reference sequence). CDR3 nucleotides: TGTGCCAGTGGACGGGCCGGGACAACTCAGCCCCAGCATTTT. Amino acids: CASGRAGTTQPQHF.

The chain is built from TRBV5-1 and TRBJ2-2; no definite D call. The CDR3 is 11 residues long. Germline CDR1 SGHRS, CDR2 YFSETQ. Trimming shortened V by 4 bases and J by 4 bases, and 2 bases separated the two germline ends. In nucleotides, the CDR3 is TGCGCCAGCAGCCGCACCGGGGAGCTGTTTTTT. As protein: CASSRTGELFF.

V and J are TRBV29-1 and TRBJ2-7; a possible D gene is TRBD1 (5 bases). Germline V CDR1 and CDR2: SQVTM, ANQGSEA. Trimming stripped 5 bases from V and 0 bases from J, with 11 bases between. CDR3 length equals 13 residues. CDR3 sequence: CSVRTPSSYEQYF. The CDR3 DNA follows: TGCAGCGTTAGGACACCGAGCTCCTACGAGCAGTACTTC.